The 9 T cell receptor beta chains below were found in one sample sequenced in a study of T cell responses to AZD1222 COVID-19 vaccine. Clones were read by immunoSEQ multiplex PCR, and TCRdb kept only the in-frame ones, dropping some. This table holds about 170,000 clones, 80% to 90% found once. The source material was peripheral blood, sampled on day 0 of AZD1222 vaccination. These receptors were obtained from an adult in good health.

This clone has only a few counts. This chain connects TRBV7-2 to TRBJ2-3; no reliable D call. V was clipped by 3 bases and J by 0 bases, with 1 base between them. CDR3 size: 12 residues. Germline CDR1 is SGHTA and CDR2 is FQGNSA. CDR3 in amino acids: CASSFSTDTQYF. CDR3 bases: TGTGCCAGCAGCTTTAGCACAGATACGCAGTATTTT.

The gene calls are TRBV7-2 and TRBJ2-2; a weak D match, TRBD1 (6 bases). The CDR3 has 16 residues. Germline V gene data show CDR1 as SGHTA and CDR2 as FQGNSA. Trimming pared 3 bases from V and 1 base from J, leaving 12 bases between. The CDR3 loop is CASSFNRELNTGELFF. For the CDR3, the DNA is TGTGCCAGCAGCTTCAACAGGGAGCTGAACACCGGGGAGCTGTTTTTT.

This sequence joins TRBV4-1 and TRBJ2-1, with TRBD2 matching over 14 bases. The CDR3 contains 16 residues. Germline V gives CDR1 MGHRA, CDR2 YSYEKL. V was pared by 6 bases and J by 7 bases, with 8 bases of the junction left unmatched. The CDR3 sequence is CASSLPGLAGDNEQFF. In DNA, the CDR3 is TGCGCCAGCAGTCTTCCGGGACTAGCGGGGGATAATGAGCAGTTCTTC.

The V call is TRBV30, the J call TRBJ1-5; TRBD1 agrees at 7 bases. Germline CDR1 reads GTSNPN; CDR2 reads SVGIG (reference sequence). The V gene end was trimmed by 2 bases and the J gene end by 4 bases; junction bases not matched to a gene: 2. CDR3 size: 13 residues. DNA for the CDR3: TGTGCCTGGAGTCTGACAGGGAATCAGCCCCAGCATTTT. Encoded protein: CAWSLTGNQPQHF. The variable domain in full, completed from reference TRBV30 and TRBJ1-5, reads SQTIHQWPATLVQPVGSPLSLECTVEGTSNPNLYWYRQAAGRGLQLLFYSVGIGQISSEVPQNLSASRPQDRQFILSSKKLLLSDSGFYLCAWSLTGNQPQHFGDGTRLSIL.

V is TRBV6-5 and J is TRBJ1-5; TRBD1 matches at 7 bases. The CDR3 runs 15 residues. V gave up 5 bases and J gave up 4 bases; unmatched junction bases: 8. Germline V CDR1 and CDR2: MNHEY, SVGAGI. The CDR3 here is CASSHLGTANQPQHF. CDR3 sequence (DNA): TGTGCCAGCAGTCATTTAGGGACAGCGAATCAGCCCCAGCATTTT.

V and J are TRBV5-1 and TRBJ2-1; 7 bases are a match to TRBD1. Germline loops: CDR1 SGHRS, CDR2 YFSETQ. The CDR3 is 15 residues long. The V segment lost 1 base and the J segment 2 bases; nucleotides outside the gene matches: 3. The CDR3 DNA sequence: TGCGCCAGCAGCTTGCGAGGGACAGCCTACAATGAGCAGTTCTTC. Protein product: CASSLRGTAYNEQFF.

The V gene is TRBV7-6, the J gene TRBJ2-3; D is unresolved. Germline CDR1 is SGHVS and CDR2 is FNYEAQ. CDR3 length equals 15 residues. V was trimmed by 1 base and J by 2 bases, leaving 10 bases between them. The CDR3: CASSLGAAYTDTQYF. The CDR3 nucleotides are TGTGCCAGCAGCTTAGGGGCAGCCTACACAGATACGCAGTATTTT. Filled out from reference TRBV7-6 and TRBJ2-3, the complete variable domain reads GAGVSQSPRYKVTKRGQDVALRCDPISGHVSLYWYRQALGQGPEFLTYFNYEAQQDKSGLPNDRFSAERPEGSISTLTIQRTEQRDSAMYRCASSLGAAYTDTQYFGPGTRLTVL.

The gene calls are TRBV3-1 (or the pseudogene TRBV3-2) and TRBJ1-1; perhaps TRBD1 as D (6 bases). The germline V and J ends were trimmed by 0 bases and 3 bases, with 14 bases remaining between them. The CDR3 loop spans 16 amino acids. Germline V gives CDR1 LGHDT, CDR2 YNNKEL (reference sequence). CDR3: CASSQDLGGPYTEAFF. CDR3 bases: TGTGCCAGCAGCCAAGATCTGGGGGGGCCCTACACTGAAGCTTTCTTT.

This clone was counted a few times. The chain joins TRBV7-2 to TRBJ1-2; D is unresolved. Germline CDR1 SGHTA, CDR2 FQGNSA. The V end was cut by 1 base, the J end by 4 bases, with 22 bases between. This CDR3 contains 18 residues. Written as DNA, the CDR3 is TGTGCCAGCAGCTTAGGAACGTCAGGTCGAAGAATAGGCTATGGCTACACCTTC. Amino acids: CASSLGTSGRRIGYGYTF.